Sequencing of this T cell receptor beta chain was carried out in a study of T cells after yellow fever vaccination. MiXCR, run by TCRdb on the 5' RACE reads, gives a single entry per CDR3 protein. The sample holds some 390,000 distinct CDR3 sequences, over 15% seen once. Trimming left V 5 bases short and J 6 bases short, with 16 bases between. The CDR3 is 15 residues long. CDR1 SGHAT and CDR2 FQNNGV come from the germline V gene. The chain employs TRBV11-2 and TRBJ2-2; D gene uncertain. This TCR was recovered from a man aged 18 to 30 who received the YFV17D yellow fever vaccine. The sequenced sample was PBMCs, obtained before the yellow fever booster vaccination. The CDR3 spells CASSPDILSAGELFF. CDR3 DNA sequence: TGTGCCAGCAGCCCAGACATTTTGTCCGCCGGGGAGCTGTTTTTT.